This T cell receptor beta chain derives from a study of shared clonotypes between healthy human individuals. The CDR3 loop spans 11 amino acids. Germline loops: CDR1 GTSNPN, CDR2 SVGIG (reference sequence). Donors comprised only Caucasian adults living in Nashville, Tennessee. The unsorted samples had tens of millions of PBMCs used for genomic DNA. A word on this clone: A far larger clone is only one base removed, so a read error is likely.

Measured with immunoSEQ multiplex PCR; TCRdb has only the in-frame clones, and not every one. The sample contains about half a million clones, 81% of which appear only once. This sequence joins TRBV30 and TRBJ2-3; D unresolved. The last part of the DNA fits TRBJ1-5 better; the J call may be wrong. Sequenced input: PBMCs. This TCR was sampled from a middle-aged woman in good health. Some clones in this sample may be carry-over from other donors' samples. CDR3 protein: CAWKPVGTQHF. In nucleotides, the CDR3 is TGTGCCTGGAAACCCGTGGGTACGCAGCATTTT.